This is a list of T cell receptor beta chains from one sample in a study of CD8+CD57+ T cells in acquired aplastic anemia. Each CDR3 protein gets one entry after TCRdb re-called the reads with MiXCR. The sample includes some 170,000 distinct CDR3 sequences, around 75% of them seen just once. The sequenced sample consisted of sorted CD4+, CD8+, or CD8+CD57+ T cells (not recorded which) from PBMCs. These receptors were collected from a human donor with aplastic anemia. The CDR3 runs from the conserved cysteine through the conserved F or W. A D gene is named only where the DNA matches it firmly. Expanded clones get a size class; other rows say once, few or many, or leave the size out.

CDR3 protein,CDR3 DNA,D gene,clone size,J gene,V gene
CASSGQITEKLFF,TGCGCCAGCAGTGGACAGATAACTGAAAAACTGTTTTTT,.,.,TRBJ1-4,TRBV10-1
CATSDSLSKGVETQYF,TGTGCCACCAGTGATTCTCTCAGCAAGGGGGTAGAGACCCAGTACTTC,.,.,TRBJ2-5,TRBV24-1
CASSPDRGATDTQYF,TGTGCCAGTAGTCCTGACAGGGGAGCCACAGATACGCAGTATTTT,TRBD1,.,TRBJ2-3,TRBV19
CATSRELLSTDTQYF,TGTGCCACCAGCAGAGAGCTCCTTAGCACAGATACGCAGTATTTT,.,.,TRBJ2-3,TRBV15
CSARDRVGRSTGELFF,TGCAGTGCTAGAGATCGGGTGGGGCGTTCCACCGGGGAGCTGTTTTTT,.,.,TRBJ2-2,TRBV20-1
CASSEADRGNEKLFF,TGTGCCAGCAGTGAAGCCGACAGGGGAAATGAAAAACTGTTTTTT,TRBD1,.,TRBJ1-4,TRBV2
CATSDSGASGSYTDTQYF,TGTGCCACCAGTGATTCGGGGGCTAGCGGGAGTTATACAGATACGCAGTATTTT,TRBD2,.,TRBJ2-3,TRBV24-1
CASAGYGNQPQHF,TGTGCCAGCGCAGGGTATGGCAATCAGCCCCAGCATTTT,.,.,TRBJ1-5,TRBV19
CASSVDVRGSGANVLTF,TGTGCCAGCAGCGTAGATGTAAGGGGCTCTGGGGCCAACGTCCTGACTTTC,.,.,TRBJ2-6,TRBV9
CASSEAAHNEQFF,TGTGCCAGCAGTGAAGCAGCTCACAATGAGCAGTTCTTC,.,many,TRBJ2-1,TRBV6-4
CASSLDPGAAYEQYF,TGTGCCAGCAGCTTAGATCCAGGGGCAGCCTACGAGCAGTACTTC,.,few,TRBJ2-7,TRBV7-7
CASKGGTGQFF,TGTGCCAGCAAAGGAGGAACTGGGCAGTTCTTC,.,once,TRBJ2-1,TRBV15
CACRDSNQPQHF,TGCGCCTGCAGGGACAGCAATCAGCCCCAGCATTTT,.,.,TRBJ1-5,TRBV10-1
CASSLAGILYEQYF,TGCGCCAGCAGCTTGGCCGGAATCCTCTACGAGCAGTACTTC,.,.,TRBJ2-7,TRBV5-1
CASSLVQDYGYTF,TGTGCCAGCAGCTTAGTACAGGACTATGGCTACACCTTC,.,.,TRBJ1-2,TRBV7-9
CASSYGTANTEAFF,TGTGCCAGCAGCTACGGGACCGCGAACACTGAAGCTTTCTTT,.,.,TRBJ1-1,TRBV14
CASSESTSRYQETQYF,TGTGCCAGCAGTGAGAGTACTAGCAGGTATCAAGAGACCCAGTACTTC,.,.,TRBJ2-5,TRBV19
CAISEGTDTQYF,TGTGCCATCAGTGAAGGGACAGATACGCAGTATTTT,.,.,TRBJ2-3,TRBV10-3
CASRSGTAQETQYF,TGTGCCTCCAGGTCCGGGACGGCTCAAGAGACCCAGTACTTC,.,.,TRBJ2-5,TRBV10-3
CSANSPGTGEGEQFF,TGCAGTGCTAACAGCCCCGGGACAGGGGAGGGTGAGCAGTTCTTC,TRBD1,few,TRBJ2-1,TRBV20-1
CASGREGAIRGQFF,TGTGCCAGCGGTCGTGAGGGGGCCATAAGGGGGCAGTTCTTC,TRBD1,.,TRBJ2-1,TRBV7-2
CASSWRGGFGETQYF,TGTGCCAGCAGCTGGAGAGGAGGGTTCGGGGAGACCCAGTACTTC,.,.,TRBJ2-5,TRBV7-8
CAFRDGVGMQYF,TGTGCCTTCCGGGACGGAGTAGGGATGCAGTACTTC,.,once,TRBJ2-5,TRBV2
CASSSTLNVPEQYF,TGTGCCAGCAGTTCTACCCTCAATGTCCCGGAGCAGTACTTC,.,.,TRBJ2-7,TRBV12-3/TRBV12-4
CASSSIVDRMNTEAFF,TGTGCCAGCAGTTCCATAGTGGACAGGATGAACACTGAAGCTTTCTTT,TRBD1,few,TRBJ1-1,TRBV28
CASSLEGRLETQYF,TGTGCCAGCAGCTTAGAAGGGCGTTTGGAGACCCAGTACTTC,.,.,TRBJ2-5,TRBV7-9
CASSLSQDEQYF,TGTGCCAGCAGCTTAAGCCAAGACGAGCAGTACTTC,.,once,TRBJ2-7,TRBV7-6
CASSPGVRETQYF,TGTGCCAGCAGCCCAGGGGTCCGGGAGACCCAGTACTTC,.,.,TRBJ2-5,TRBV7-8
CATSDLNSGRDEQFF,TGTGCCACCAGTGATTTGAACAGCGGTAGGGATGAGCAGTTCTTC,.,.,TRBJ2-1,TRBV24-1
CATSDPTTGEAYGYTF,TGTGCCACCAGTGACCCCACGACAGGGGAAGCCTATGGCTACACCTTC,TRBD1,.,TRBJ1-2,TRBV24-1
CAISDEVDLTGGGSDTQYF,TGTGCCATCAGTGATGAGGTGGACTTAACAGGGGGGGGATCAGATACGCAGTATTTT,.,.,TRBJ2-3,TRBV10-3
CASSFLASGGYEQYF,TGTGCCAGCAGCTTTCTTGCTAGCGGGGGTTACGAGCAGTACTTC,TRBD2,once,TRBJ2-7,TRBV7-8
CASSQNRYEQYF,TGTGCCAGCAGTCAGAACAGGTACGAGCAGTACTTC,.,.,TRBJ2-7,TRBV28
CATSSDKQGMPNSPLHF,TGTGCCACCAGCAGCGACAAACAGGGAATGCCTAATTCACCCCTCCACTTT,.,.,TRBJ1-6,TRBV15
CSARDRGHQETQYF,TGCAGTGCTAGAGATCGGGGCCACCAAGAGACCCAGTACTTC,.,.,TRBJ2-5,TRBV20-1
CATSREGNLYGYTF,TGTGCCACCAGCAGAGAAGGGAATCTGTATGGCTACACCTTC,.,.,TRBJ1-2,TRBV15
CASSFGLTGSNYGYTF,TGTGCCAGCAGCTTCGGTCTCACAGGGTCTAACTATGGCTACACCTTC,.,few,TRBJ1-2,TRBV7-2
CASSLVGEVFYEQYF,TGCGCCAGCAGCTTGGTGGGGGAGGTCTTCTACGAGCAGTACTTC,.,.,TRBJ2-7,TRBV5-1
CASSRYRGASDGYTF,TGTGCCAGTAGTAGGTATCGGGGGGCGTCGGATGGCTACACCTTC,.,.,TRBJ1-2,TRBV19
CASSLGPGLAGVHEQFF,TGTGCCAGCAGCTTAGGACCGGGACTAGCGGGAGTCCATGAGCAGTTCTTC,TRBD2,.,TRBJ2-1,TRBV7-6
CASSEGPDYNEQFF,TGTGCCAGCAGTGAAGGGCCAGACTACAATGAGCAGTTCTTC,.,once,TRBJ2-1,TRBV2
CSARVFRESPGGEQFF,TGCAGTGCTAGAGTATTCCGAGAGTCCCCAGGGGGTGAGCAGTTCTTC,TRBD1,once,TRBJ2-1,TRBV20-1
CASSQGVGGYTF,TGTGCCAGCAGCCAAGGGGTTGGTGGCTACACCTTC,.,.,TRBJ1-2,TRBV4-2
CASSFGGGQETQYF,TGTGCCAGCAGCTTCGGGGGGGGGCAAGAGACCCAGTACTTC,TRBD2,.,TRBJ2-5,TRBV7-3
CASSPLGASSYEQYF,TGCGCCAGCAGCCCCCTCGGCGCCAGCTCCTACGAGCAGTACTTC,.,.,TRBJ2-7,TRBV5-1
CSARQPSTDTQYF,TGCAGTGCTAGACAGCCTAGCACAGATACGCAGTATTTT,.,.,TRBJ2-3,TRBV20-1